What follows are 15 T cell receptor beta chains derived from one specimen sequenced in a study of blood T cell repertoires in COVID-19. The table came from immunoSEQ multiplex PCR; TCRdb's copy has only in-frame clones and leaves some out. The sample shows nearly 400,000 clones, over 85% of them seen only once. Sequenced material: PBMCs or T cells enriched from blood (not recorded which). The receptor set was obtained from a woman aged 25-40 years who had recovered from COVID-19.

The CDR3 region is CASSVQGRPAHGYTF. CDR3 coding DNA: TGCGCCAGCAGCGTCCAGGGGCGGCCCGCTCATGGCTACACCTTC. This sequence joins TRBV5-1 and TRBJ1-2; D possibly corresponds to TRBD1 (6 bases). The length of the CDR3 is 15 residues. The V and J ends lost 4 bases and 6 bases respectively, with 19 bases between them. Germline V gene lookup returns CDR1 SGHRS and CDR2 YFSETQ.

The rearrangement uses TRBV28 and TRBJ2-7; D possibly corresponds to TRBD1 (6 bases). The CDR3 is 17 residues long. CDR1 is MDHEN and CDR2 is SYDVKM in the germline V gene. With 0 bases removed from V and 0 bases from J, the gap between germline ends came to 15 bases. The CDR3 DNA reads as TGTGCCAGCAGTTTATGGTCCAGGACAGTCAGCTCCTACGAGCAGTACTTC. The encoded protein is CASSLWSRTVSSYEQYF.

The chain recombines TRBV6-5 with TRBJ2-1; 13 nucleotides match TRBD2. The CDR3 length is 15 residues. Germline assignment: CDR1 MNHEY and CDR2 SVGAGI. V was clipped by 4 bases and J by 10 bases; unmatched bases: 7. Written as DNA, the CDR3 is TGTGCCAGCAGTTCACTAGCGGGAGGGGGACTCGAGCAGTTCTTC. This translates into CASSSLAGGGLEQFF.

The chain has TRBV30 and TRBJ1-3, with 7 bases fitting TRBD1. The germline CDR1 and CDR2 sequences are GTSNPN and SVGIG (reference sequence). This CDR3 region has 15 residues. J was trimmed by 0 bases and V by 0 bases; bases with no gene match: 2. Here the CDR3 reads CAWSVGQSSGNTIYF. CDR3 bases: TGTGCCTGGAGTGTGGGACAGTCCTCTGGAAACACCATATATTTT. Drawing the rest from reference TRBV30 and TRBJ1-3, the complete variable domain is SQTIHQWPATLVQPVGSPLSLECTVEGTSNPNLYWYRQAAGRGLQLLFYSVGIGQISSEVPQNLSASRPQDRQFILSSKKLLLSDSGFYLCAWSVGQSSGNTIYFGEGSWLTVV.

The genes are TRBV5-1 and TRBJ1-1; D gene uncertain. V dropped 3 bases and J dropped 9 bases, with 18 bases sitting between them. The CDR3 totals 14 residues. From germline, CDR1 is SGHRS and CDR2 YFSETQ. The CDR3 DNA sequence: TGCGCCAGCAGCTCGGTCGGCGATCACAGCCAAGCTTTCTTT. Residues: CASSSVGDHSQAFF.

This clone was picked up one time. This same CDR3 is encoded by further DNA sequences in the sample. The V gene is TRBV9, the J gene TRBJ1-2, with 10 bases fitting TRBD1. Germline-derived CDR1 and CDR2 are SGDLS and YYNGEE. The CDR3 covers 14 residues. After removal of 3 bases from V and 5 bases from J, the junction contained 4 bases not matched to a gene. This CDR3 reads CASSDRTGGYGYTF. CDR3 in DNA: TGTGCCAGCAGCGATCGGACAGGGGGTTATGGCTACACCTTC.

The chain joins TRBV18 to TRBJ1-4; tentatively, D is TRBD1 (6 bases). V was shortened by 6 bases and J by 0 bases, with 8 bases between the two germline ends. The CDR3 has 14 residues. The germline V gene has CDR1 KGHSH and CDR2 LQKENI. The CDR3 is CASSWTATNEKLFF. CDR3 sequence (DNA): TGTGCCAGCTCCTGGACAGCAACTAATGAAAAACTGTTTTTT.

CDR3 bases: TGTGCCAGTATCCGGCCGGGTTCTGGAAACACCATATATTTT. Its translation: CASIRPGSGNTIYF. The chain couples TRBV19 to TRBJ1-3; D is unclear. Germline loops: CDR1 LNHDA, CDR2 SQIVND (reference sequence). This CDR3 is built from 14 residues. Between the trimmed V and J ends, which lost 7 bases and 1 base, there was a span of 11 bases. The full variable domain, in which reference TRBV19 and TRBJ1-3 provide the parts outside the CDR3, is DGGITQSPKYLFRKEGQNVTLSCEQNLNHDAMYWYRQDPGQGLRLIYYSQIVNDFQKGDIAEGYSVSREKKESFPLTVTSAQKNPTAFYLCASIRPGSGNTIYFGEGSWLTVV.

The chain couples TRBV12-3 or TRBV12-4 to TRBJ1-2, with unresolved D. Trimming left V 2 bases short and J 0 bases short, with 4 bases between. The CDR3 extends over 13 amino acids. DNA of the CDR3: TGTGCCAGCAGTTTACAGGCTAACTATGGCTACACCTTC. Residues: CASSLQANYGYTF.

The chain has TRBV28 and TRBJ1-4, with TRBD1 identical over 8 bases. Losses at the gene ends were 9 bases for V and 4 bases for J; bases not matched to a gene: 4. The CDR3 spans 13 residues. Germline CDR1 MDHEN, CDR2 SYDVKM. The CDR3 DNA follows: TGTGCCAGTATGGACAGGGTTAATGAAAAACTGTTTTTT. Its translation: CASMDRVNEKLFF. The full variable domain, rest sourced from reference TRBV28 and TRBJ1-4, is DVKVTQSSRYLVKRTGEKVFLECVQDMDHENMFWYRQDPGLGLRLIYFSYDVKMKEKGDIPEGYSVSREKKERFSLILESASTNQTSMYLCASMDRVNEKLFFGSGTQLSVL.

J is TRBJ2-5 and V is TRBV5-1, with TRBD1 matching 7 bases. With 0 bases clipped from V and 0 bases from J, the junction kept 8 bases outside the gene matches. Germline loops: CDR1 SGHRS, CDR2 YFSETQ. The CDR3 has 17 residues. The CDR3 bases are TGCGCCAGCAGCTTGGTCCCTCTCGGACAGGACCAAGAGACCCAGTACTTC. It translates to CASSLVPLGQDQETQYF.

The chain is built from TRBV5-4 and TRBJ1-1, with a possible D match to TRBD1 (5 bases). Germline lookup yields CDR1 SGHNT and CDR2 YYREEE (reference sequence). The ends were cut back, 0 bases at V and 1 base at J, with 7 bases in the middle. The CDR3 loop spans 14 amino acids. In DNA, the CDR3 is TGTGCCAGCAGCTTGGTGGGGCAGAACACTGAAGCTTTCTTT. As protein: CASSLVGQNTEAFF.

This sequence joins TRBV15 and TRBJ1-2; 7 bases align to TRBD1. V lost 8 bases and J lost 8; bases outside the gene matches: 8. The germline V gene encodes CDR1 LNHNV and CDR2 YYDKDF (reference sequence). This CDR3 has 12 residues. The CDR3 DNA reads TGTGCCACCTGGGACAGAGGGCGCGGCTACACCTTC. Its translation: CATWDRGRGYTF.

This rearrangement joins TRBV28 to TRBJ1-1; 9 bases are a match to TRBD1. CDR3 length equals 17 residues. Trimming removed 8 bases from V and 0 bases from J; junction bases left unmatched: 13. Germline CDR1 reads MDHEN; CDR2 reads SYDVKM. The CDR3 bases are TGTGCCAGCCGCCAGGGACAGGGAATACAGATGAACACTGAAGCTTTCTTT. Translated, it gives CASRQGQGIQMNTEAFF.

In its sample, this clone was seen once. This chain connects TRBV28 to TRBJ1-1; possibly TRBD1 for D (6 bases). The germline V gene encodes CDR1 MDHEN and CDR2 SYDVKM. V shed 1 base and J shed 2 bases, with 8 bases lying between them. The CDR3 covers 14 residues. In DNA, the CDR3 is TGTGCCAGCAGTTTATCGGGACAAAACACTGAAGCTTTCTTT. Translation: CASSLSGQNTEAFF.